One and the same sample provided the 8 T cell receptor beta chains below, sequenced in a study of tumor and adjacent non-tumor tissue in lung cancer. The template was RNA from unsorted bulk tissue. The library came from three nested PCR rounds adapted from ARM-PCR protocols. One entry per CDR3 protein, called by TCRdb with MiXCR from the multiplex PCR reads. The sample holds tens of thousands of distinct CDR3 sequences, 65% to 75% seen once. Sequencing input: lung tumor tissue. The origin of the receptors is a man in his fifties or sixties with non-small cell lung cancer.

A note on this clonotype: With a much larger clone just one base away, this may be a read error. V and J are TRBV20-1 and TRBJ2-5; possible D gene TRBD2, 5 bases. Trimming took off 5 bases at V and 0 bases at J, with 16 bases between the two ends. The CDR3 has 15 amino acids. CDR1 and CDR2 (germline): DFQATT, SNEGSKA (reference sequence). CDR3 region: CSAECLSDHQETQYF. DNA for the CDR3: TGCAGTGCTGAGTGTCTTAGCGACCACCAAGAGACCCAGTACTTC.

The rearrangement joins TRBV11-2 to TRBJ2-1, with 9 nucleotides matching TRBD2. Germline CDR1 SGHAT, CDR2 FQNNGV. V gave up 3 bases and J gave up 8 bases; unmatched junction bases: 2. The CDR3 totals 13 residues. The CDR3 sequence: CASSFSGSYEQFF. CDR3 in DNA: TGTGCCAGCAGCTTTAGCGGGAGCTATGAGCAGTTCTTC. The whole variable domain, remainder taken from reference TRBV11-2 and TRBJ2-1, is EAGVAQSPRYKIIEKRQSVAFWCNPISGHATLYWYQQILGQGPKLLIQFQNNGVVDDSQLPKDRFSAERLKGVDSTLKIQPAKLEDSAVYLCASSFSGSYEQFFGPGTRLTVL.

V usage is TRBV5-1 and J usage is TRBJ2-3; no definite D call. Trimming removed 5 bases at V and 4 bases at J, with 14 bases between. Germline V lookup: CDR1 SGHRS, CDR2 YFSETQ. The CDR3 sequence is 14 residues long. CDR3 in amino acids: CASRRQAHPDTQYF. CDR3 DNA sequence: TGCGCCAGCAGACGTCAGGCCCACCCAGATACGCAGTATTTT.

This clonotype was observed at least ten times. J is TRBJ1-6 and V is TRBV12-3 or TRBV12-4, with TRBD1 as a possible D gene (5 bases). The V end was cut by 3 bases, the J end by 8 bases, with 8 bases between. This CDR3 contains 13 residues. The CDR3 reads CASSLSGDSPLHF. As DNA, the CDR3 is TGTGCCAGCAGTTTGTCGGGGGATTCACCCCTCCACTTT.

On this clonotype itself: A much larger clone lies one base from this, so it may be a read error. The genes are TRBV5-4 and TRBJ2-7; D assignment may be TRBD1 or TRBD2 (5 bases each). The CDR3 totals 14 residues. Germline values: CDR1 SGHNT, CDR2 YYREEE (reference sequence). In DNA, the CDR3 is TGTGTCAGCAGCCGGATGGGGGAACCTTACGAGCAGTACTTC. This codes for CVSSRMGEPYEQYF.

The chain carries TRBV11-1 and TRBJ2-5, with D unresolved. The CDR3 contains 15 residues. Germline V gene lookup returns CDR1 SGHAT and CDR2 FQDESV (reference sequence). The V end lost 5 bases, the J end lost 2 bases, and 15 bases lay between the germline ends. The CDR3 spells CASSRRVEPQETQYF. The CDR3 nucleotides are TGTGCCAGCAGCCGTCGGGTAGAACCTCAAGAGACCCAGTACTTC.

This clonotype occurred once. This CDR3 is missing its conserved last phenylalanine or tryptophan, likely due to a read error. The chain is built from TRBV6-1 and TRBJ2-3, with 11 bases matching TRBD2. V shed 6 bases and J 2 bases; nucleotides not matched to a gene: 7. This CDR3 region has 16 residues. The germline CDR1 and CDR2 sequences are MNHNS and SASEGT. The CDR3: CASRTLAGGITDTQYS. The CDR3 DNA is TGTGCCAGCAGGACCCTAGCGGGGGGAATCACAGATACGCAGTATTCT.

Comment on this clonotype: The junction departs from the called germline gene at one end, perhaps through a read error. The CDR3 is CASNLRAGAGYTF. CDR3 DNA: TGTGCCAGCAACTTGAGGGCGGGGGCCGGCTACACCTTC. The J gene is TRBJ1-2, the V gene TRBV5-5, with D possibly matching TRBD1 (6 bases). The CDR3 covers 13 residues. Germline CDR1 and CDR2: SGHKS and YYEKEE (reference sequence). Supplemented by reference TRBV5-5 and TRBJ1-2, the full variable domain reads DAGVTQSPTHLIKTRGQQVTLRCSPISGHKSVSWYQQVLGQGPQFIFQYYEKEERGRGNFPDRFSARQFPNYSSELNVNALLLGDSALYLCASNLRAGAGYTFGSGTRLTVV.